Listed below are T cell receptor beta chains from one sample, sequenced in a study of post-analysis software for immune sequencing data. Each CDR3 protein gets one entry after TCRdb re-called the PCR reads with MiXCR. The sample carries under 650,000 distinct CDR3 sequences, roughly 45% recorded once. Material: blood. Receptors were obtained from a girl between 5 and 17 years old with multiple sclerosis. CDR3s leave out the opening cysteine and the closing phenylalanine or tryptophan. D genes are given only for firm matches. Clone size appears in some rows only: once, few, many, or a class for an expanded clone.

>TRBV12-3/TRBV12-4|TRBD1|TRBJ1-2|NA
ASSRQGKDYGYT
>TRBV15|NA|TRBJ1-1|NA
ATSRDRGAVNTEAF
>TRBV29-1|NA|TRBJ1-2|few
SVGDGTYNYGYT
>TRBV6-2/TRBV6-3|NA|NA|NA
ASSPWGADEQY
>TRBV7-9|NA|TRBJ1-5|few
ASSKSFPSNNQPQH
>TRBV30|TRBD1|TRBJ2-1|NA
AWSTQGFGEQF
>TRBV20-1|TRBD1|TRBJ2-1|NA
SATDRNYNEQF
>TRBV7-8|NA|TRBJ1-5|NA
ASSLTRGVSNQPQH
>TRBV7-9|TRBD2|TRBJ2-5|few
ASSLRGTSGQETQY
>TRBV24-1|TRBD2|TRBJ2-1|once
ATSDLVAGAHNEQF
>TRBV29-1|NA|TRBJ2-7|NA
SVSNSEWEQY
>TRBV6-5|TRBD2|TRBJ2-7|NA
ASSYGLAGSSYEQY
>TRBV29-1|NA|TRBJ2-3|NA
SVLRGDTQY
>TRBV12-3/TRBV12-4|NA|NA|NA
ASSLETGEQY
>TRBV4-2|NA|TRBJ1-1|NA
ASSQEGGRGTEAF
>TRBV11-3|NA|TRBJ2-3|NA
ASSTPDRARADTQY
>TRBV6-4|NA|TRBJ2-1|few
ASSEDRHHGSYNEQF
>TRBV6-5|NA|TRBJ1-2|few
ASSYSRQGGGGYT
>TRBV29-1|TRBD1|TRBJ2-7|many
SVEDGTGKTYEQY
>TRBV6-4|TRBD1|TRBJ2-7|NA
ASSDDRGKLGTYEQY
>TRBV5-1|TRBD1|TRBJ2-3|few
ASSTLQGAKTDTQY
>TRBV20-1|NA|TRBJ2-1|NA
SARDRRFSNEQF
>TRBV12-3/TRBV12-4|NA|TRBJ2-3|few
ASSNRVAEDTQY
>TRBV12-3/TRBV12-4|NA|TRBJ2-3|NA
ASSQAASTDTQY
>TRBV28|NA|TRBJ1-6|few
ASSLTGIFNSPLH
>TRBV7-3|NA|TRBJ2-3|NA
ASSLQGYTDTQY
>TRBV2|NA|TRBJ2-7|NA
ASRSLDTASYEQY
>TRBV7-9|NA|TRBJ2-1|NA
ASSGTPARFIYNEQF
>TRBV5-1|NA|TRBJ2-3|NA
ASSLEEGALTDTQY
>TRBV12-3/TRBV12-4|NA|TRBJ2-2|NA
ASSMGRSNTGELF
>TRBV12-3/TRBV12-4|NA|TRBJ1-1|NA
ASSLGGASEAF
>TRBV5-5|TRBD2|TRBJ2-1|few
ASSLGAGAGGEQF
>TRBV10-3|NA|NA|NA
ASTEGHSEQY
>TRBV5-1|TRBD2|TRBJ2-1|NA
ASSAGTSGPLYNEQF
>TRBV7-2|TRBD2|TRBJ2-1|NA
ASSSLGRGGYNEQF
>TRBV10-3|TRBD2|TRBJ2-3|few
AISERGGAADTQY
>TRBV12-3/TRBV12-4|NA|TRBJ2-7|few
ASSAGPMAYEQY
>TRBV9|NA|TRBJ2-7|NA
ASSVDGASGYEQY
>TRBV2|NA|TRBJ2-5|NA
ASAGGGRVETQY
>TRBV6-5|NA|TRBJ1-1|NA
ASSFLNPPGLPKGGTEAF
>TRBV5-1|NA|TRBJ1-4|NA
ASSLVLGTRREKLF
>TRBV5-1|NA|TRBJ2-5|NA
ASSPGGQRETQY
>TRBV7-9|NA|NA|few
ASSPTGAEANYEQY
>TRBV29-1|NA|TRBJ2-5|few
SVEDLGLEETQY
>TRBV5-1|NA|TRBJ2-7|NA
ASSGDTSFSEQY
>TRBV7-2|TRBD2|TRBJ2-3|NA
ASSLTSGGAADTQY
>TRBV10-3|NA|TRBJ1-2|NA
AISVDNRNYGYT
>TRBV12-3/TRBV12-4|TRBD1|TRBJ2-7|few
ASSFAHRIDRVEQY
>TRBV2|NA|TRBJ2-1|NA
ASSGGTYNEQF
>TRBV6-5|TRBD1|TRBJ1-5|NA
ASSSVATGGNQPQH
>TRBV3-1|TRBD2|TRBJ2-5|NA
ASSQRTPGLAGPTVQETQY
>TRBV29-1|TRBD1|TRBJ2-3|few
SVDPPGTGADTQY
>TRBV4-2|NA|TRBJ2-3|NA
ASSQWPGQSDTQY
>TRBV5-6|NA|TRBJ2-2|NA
ASSLPGTVNTGELF
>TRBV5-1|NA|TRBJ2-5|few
ASSLPRDSGETQY
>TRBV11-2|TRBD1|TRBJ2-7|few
ASSIPGQGVHEQY
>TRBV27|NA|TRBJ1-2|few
ASRVDGGNYGYT
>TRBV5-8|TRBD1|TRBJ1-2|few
ASSGTALNYGYT
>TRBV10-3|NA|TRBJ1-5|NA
AISEGRGNQPQH
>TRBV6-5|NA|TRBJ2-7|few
ASSYKGERGEYEQY